Listed below are T cell receptor beta chains from one sample, sequenced in a study of PD-L1 blockade in urothelial cancer. This table comes from immunoSEQ multiplex PCR, and its TCRdb copy is limited to in-frame clones, with some not included. The sample records 35,000 to 40,000 clones, roughly 90% being singletons. The source material was PBMCs, sampled around atezolizumab (anti-PD-L1) treatment. The origin of the receptors is a man in his sixties with urothelial cancer. CDR3s include the opening cysteine and the closing phenylalanine or tryptophan.

j_call: TRBJ2-7
v_call: TRBV6-5
cdr3_aa: CASNLTPSSGEQYF

j_call: TRBJ1-6
v_call: TRBV27
cdr3_aa: CASSFGMTGLGSPLHF

j_call: TRBJ2-7
v_call: TRBV2
cdr3_aa: CASSESGGAGNEQYF

j_call: TRBJ1-3
v_call: TRBV12-5
cdr3_aa: CASGPGHEGNTIYF

j_call: TRBJ1-1
v_call: TRBV6-5
cdr3_aa: CASSYATQGARTEAFF

j_call: TRBJ2-1
v_call: TRBV6-5
cdr3_aa: CASRSTSGGEQFF

j_call: TRBJ1-2
v_call: TRBV29-1
cdr3_aa: CSIEDTGQGYTF

j_call: TRBJ1-5
v_call: TRBV6-1
cdr3_aa: CASSEEGGSNQPQHF

j_call: TRBJ1-6
v_call: TRBV4-3
cdr3_aa: CASSLSTGVNSPLHF

j_call: TRBJ2-2
v_call: TRBV2
cdr3_aa: CASKEDRPAMTAF

j_call: TRBJ1-1
v_call: TRBV6-1
cdr3_aa: CASRRGQGPGTEAFF

j_call: TRBJ1-1
v_call: TRBV5-1
cdr3_aa: CASSLIQGTEAFF

j_call: TRBJ1-1
v_call: TRBV19
cdr3_aa: CASSMQGGAFF

j_call: TRBJ1-3
v_call: TRBV5-1
cdr3_aa: CASSPERAISGLSSGNTIYF

j_call: TRBJ2-3
v_call: TRBV27
cdr3_aa: CASSLSGGTDTQYF

j_call: TRBJ1-5
v_call: TRBV2
cdr3_aa: CASSLGQGQPQHF

j_call: TRBJ1-5
v_call: TRBV19
cdr3_aa: CASSIVTTRGGSNQPQHF

j_call: TRBJ1-2
v_call: TRBV2
cdr3_aa: CASGGSLYGYTF

j_call: TRBJ2-5
v_call: TRBV9
cdr3_aa: CASSAPGAGATQYF

j_call: TRBJ1-1
v_call: TRBV6-6
cdr3_aa: CASSPTGGTEAFF

j_call: TRBJ2-6
v_call: TRBV7-8
cdr3_aa: CASSLTGQGLSGANVLTF

j_call: TRBJ1-2
v_call: TRBV9
cdr3_aa: CASSVAAGGYGYTF

j_call: TRBJ1-5
v_call: TRBV25-1
cdr3_aa: CASSQTGIARPQHF

j_call: TRBJ1-3
v_call: TRBV19
cdr3_aa: CASSTSGVRSGNTIYF

j_call: TRBJ1-2
v_call: TRBV19
cdr3_aa: CASSILGGGGYTF

j_call: TRBJ1-3
v_call: TRBV9
cdr3_aa: CASSVAPSGNTIYF